This entry concerns a single T cell receptor (beta chain). Generated by immunoSEQ multiplex PCR, the TCRdb table keeps only in-frame clones and is missing some. This sample carries hundreds of thousands of clones, around 83% of them seen once, and the ten largest clones take over 4%. Germline trimming cut 0 bases from V and 0 bases from J; bases unmatched to any gene: 1. The CDR3 contains 16 residues. Germline V gene data show CDR1 as SGDLS and CDR2 as YYNGEE. This specimen belongs to a study of blood T cell repertoires in COVID-19. The participants were between about 18 and 89 years old and came from under 25 US areas.

This TCR was sampled from a man in his forties who had been exposed to COVID-19. V and J are TRBV9 and TRBJ2-3, with 10 nucleotides matching TRBD2. The sample comprised PBMCs or T cells enriched from blood (not recorded which). The CDR3 loop reads CASSVVAGGSTDTQYF. CDR3 DNA sequence: TGTGCCAGCAGCGTAGTAGCGGGAGGTAGCACAGATACGCAGTATTTT.